The 15 T cell receptor beta chains given below trace back to one sample, sequenced in a study of blood T cell repertoires in COVID-19. The table came from immunoSEQ multiplex PCR; TCRdb's copy has only in-frame clones and leaves some out. The profile covers fewer than 500,000 clones, with roughly 87% appearing a single time and under 0.85% taken by the ten largest. The sequenced sample was PBMCs or T cells enriched from blood (not recorded which). The receptor set was obtained from a woman younger than 35 who had recovered from COVID-19.

This chain uses TRBV2 with TRBJ1-2; TRBD1 is a possible D gene (5 bases). The V and J ends lost 11 bases and 4 bases respectively, with 17 bases between them. This CDR3 is 13 amino acids long. The germline CDR1 and CDR2 sequences are SNHLY and FYNNEI. CDR3 bases: TGTGCCGATTATGGGGGGGGAGGCTATGGCTACACCTTC. This gives the protein CADYGGGGYGYTF.

The chain employs TRBV10-1 and TRBJ2-3, with TRBD2 as a possible D gene (7 bases). Trimming shortened V by 2 bases and J by 1 base, and 13 bases separated the two germline ends. The germline V gene has CDR1 WNHNN and CDR2 SYGVQD (reference sequence). This CDR3 is built from 16 residues. The CDR3 nucleotides read TGCGCCAGCAGTGAGATGGGGGGGCCGGGCACAGATACGCAGTATTTT. Protein: CASSEMGGPGTDTQYF.

This clone was seen a single time. This rearrangement joins TRBV12-3 or TRBV12-4 to TRBJ1-1, with 7 bases fitting TRBD1. This CDR3 region has 13 residues. V lost 6 bases, J lost 3 bases, and 4 bases stayed unmatched. CDR3 bases: TGTGCCAGCAGCCCCACAGGGGACACTGAAGCTTTCTTT. Protein product: CASSPTGDTEAFF.

The chain uses TRBV4-1 and TRBJ2-7, with 7 positions matching TRBD1. Germline V gene sequence: CDR1 MGHRA, CDR2 YSYEKL. With V trimmed by 3 bases and J by 2 bases, 7 bases remained unmatched. The CDR3 extends over 15 amino acids. The CDR3 is CASSHRLGQPYEQYF. The CDR3 DNA reads TGCGCCAGCAGCCACCGCCTGGGACAGCCCTACGAGCAGTACTTC.

The chain employs TRBV5-4 and TRBJ1-1; 10 nucleotides align to TRBD1. The CDR3 consists of 15 residues. Trimming took 3 bases from V and 4 from J; bases not matched to a gene: 6. The germline gives CDR1 SGHNT, CDR2 YYREEE (reference sequence). CDR3 residues: CASSYPTGGVTEAFF. CDR3 DNA: TGTGCCAGCAGCTACCCGACAGGGGGCGTCACTGAAGCTTTCTTT.

The rearrangement links TRBV30 to TRBJ2-1, with D perhaps matching TRBD1 (6 bases). The length of the CDR3 is 12 residues. V shed 1 base and J shed 12 bases, with 13 bases lying between them. Germline V gene lookup returns CDR1 GTSNPN and CDR2 SVGIG (reference sequence). CDR3 loop: CAWSALGAVQFF. As DNA, the CDR3 is TGTGCCTGGAGTGCCCTGGGGGCGGTGCAGTTCTTC.

This sequence joins TRBV12-3 or TRBV12-4 and TRBJ2-5, with D possibly TRBD1 on 5 matching bases. The CDR3 covers 13 residues. The V end lost 3 bases, the J end lost 5 bases, and 10 bases lay between the germline ends. CDR3 in DNA: TGTGCCAGCAGTTTGGGCAGGGTTGAGACCCAGTACTTC. Its translation: CASSLGRVETQYF.

The chain employs TRBV24-1 and TRBJ2-5, with D tentatively TRBD2 (6 bases). Germline CDR1 and CDR2: KGHDR and SFDVKD. The ends were cut back, 9 bases at V and 7 bases at J, with 14 bases in the middle. This CDR3 spans 12 amino acids. This CDR3 is CATGGDEGTQYF. The CDR3 coding sequence is TGTGCCACCGGCGGGGACGAGGGGACCCAGTACTTC.

The V gene is TRBV28, the J gene TRBJ1-4; 7 bases map to TRBD1. Germline CDR1 and CDR2: MDHEN and SYDVKM. CDR3 length: 13 amino acids. The V and J ends lost 5 bases and 8 bases, in that order; junction bases with no gene match: 5. CDR3 protein: CASSGQGGEKLFF. The CDR3 DNA follows: TGTGCCAGCAGTGGTCAAGGGGGCGAAAAACTGTTTTTT. The whole variable domain, filled in from reference TRBV28 and TRBJ1-4, reads DVKVTQSSRYLVKRTGEKVFLECVQDMDHENMFWYRQDPGLGLRLIYFSYDVKMKEKGDIPEGYSVSREKKERFSLILESASTNQTSMYLCASSGQGGEKLFFGSGTQLSVL.

This sequence joins TRBV9 and TRBJ2-2, with 14 bases lining up with TRBD2. CDR1 and CDR2 (germline): SGDLS, YYNGEE. There are 16 residues in the CDR3. Trimming removed 4 bases from V and 7 bases from J; junction bases left unmatched: 6. The CDR3 region has the DNA TGTGCCAGCAGCCCCCGGACTAGCGGGGGGCGCGGGGAGCTGTTTTTT. It encodes CASSPRTSGGRGELFF.

The chain is built from TRBV14 and TRBJ1-4; D gene uncertain. The CDR3 sequence is 13 residues long. The V end was cut by 4 bases, the J end by 4 bases, with 7 bases between. Germline V lookup: CDR1 SGHDN, CDR2 FVKESK. The CDR3 nucleotides read TGTGCCAGCAGCCGGTCCTATAATGAAAAACTGTTTTTT. Translated, it gives CASSRSYNEKLFF.

V gene TRBV2 combines with J gene TRBJ1-2, with TRBD1 as a possible D gene (6 bases). The CDR3 is 13 residues long. CDR1 is SNHLY and CDR2 is FYNNEI in the germline V gene. The germline V and J ends were trimmed by 3 bases and 4 bases, with 9 bases remaining between them. The CDR3 DNA follows: TGTGCCAGCAGTGACACAGGGCGCTATGGCTACACCTTC. It translates to CASSDTGRYGYTF.

The genes are TRBV10-1 and TRBJ2-1; D possibly corresponds to TRBD1 (5 bases). The germline V gene encodes CDR1 WNHNN and CDR2 SYGVQD (reference sequence). The CDR3 runs 16 residues. V dropped 6 bases and J dropped 2 bases, with 17 bases sitting between them. CDR3: CASSETMDMAYNEQFF. The DNA of the CDR3 is TGCGCCAGCAGCGAAACTATGGACATGGCCTACAATGAGCAGTTCTTC.

This chain connects TRBV29-1 to TRBJ2-3, with a possible D match to TRBD2 (5 bases). The V gene lost 6 bases and the J gene lost 6 bases, with 19 bases spanning the gap. The CDR3 is 14 residues long. Germline CDR1 reads SQVTM; CDR2 reads ANQGSEA. The CDR3 DNA sequence: TGCAGCGTCCAAGGTCCCCCGCGCGGGGATACGCAGTATTTT. Its translation is CSVQGPPRGDTQYF.

The chain is built from TRBV5-4 and TRBJ1-2; D is uncertain. V was pared by 3 bases and J by 8 bases, with 11 bases between. The CDR3 is 12 residues long. Germline V gives CDR1 SGHNT, CDR2 YYREEE (reference sequence). In DNA, the CDR3 is TGTGCCAGCAGCTACCCAGGAGGAGGCTACACCTTC. Protein product: CASSYPGGGYTF.